One and the same sample provided the 27 T cell receptor beta chains below, sequenced in a study of immune reconstitution after stem cell transplant in scleroderma (dated by TCRdb to the late 2010s). The method was RT-PCR. TCRdb lists the instrument as Illumina MiSeq. Starting from the raw public reads, TCRdb applied fastp trimming at Q25, assembled clones with MiXCR and retained in-frame beta chains. For every CDR3 protein sequence, its rows merge into one entry that carries the most common genes and DNA. This sample lists more than 2,000 distinct CDR3 sequences; roughly 8.6% were detected once. Under 25% of the sample is taken by the ten largest. The specimen was taken before or after autologous hematopoietic stem cell transplantation (not recorded which). These receptors were collected from a male donor with systemic sclerosis.

About this clonotype itself: A much more abundant neighbour one base away suggests this may be a read error. The chain has TRBV20-1 and TRBJ2-5, with D perhaps matching TRBD1 or TRBD2 (5 bases each). Germline CDR1 is DFQATT and CDR2 is SNEGSKA (reference sequence). This CDR3 spans 13 amino acids. Here the CDR3 reads CSARLGPQEAQYF. The DNA of the CDR3 is TGCAGTGCTAGATTGGGACCCCAAGAGGCCCAGTACTTC.

This clonotype has just a few counts. V gene TRBV19 combines with J gene TRBJ1-1; D remains unclear. This CDR3 region has 12 residues. Germline CDR1 is LNHDA and CDR2 is SQIVND (reference sequence). The V end lost 5 bases, the J end lost 3 bases, and 7 bases lay between the germline ends. CDR3 sequence: CASSGRDTEAFF. In nucleotides, the CDR3 is TGTGCCAGTAGTGGCCGGGACACTGAAGCTTTCTTT.

The chain's CDR3 is CASSRGLAGDEQYF. The CDR3 region has the DNA TGTGCCAGCAGTCGAGGACTAGCGGGAGACGAGCAGTACTTC. The J gene is TRBJ2-7, the V gene TRBV6-5; 13 bases agree with TRBD2. J gave up 5 bases and V 5 bases, and 3 bases lay outside the gene matches. CDR1 and CDR2 (germline): MNHEY, SVGAGI. The CDR3 sequence is 14 residues long.

Judged by abundance, this clonotype is medium-sized (0.01 to 0.1%). This sequence joins TRBV20-1 and TRBJ1-2; no reliable D call. This CDR3 comprises 14 residues. Germline V lookup: CDR1 DFQATT, CDR2 SNEGSKA (reference sequence). The V end was cut by 1 base, the J end by 6 bases, with 15 bases between. In DNA form, the CDR3 reads TGCAGTGCTAGAGTTTCGGGGTCTATGGATGGCTACACCTTC. Translated, it gives CSARVSGSMDGYTF.

This clonotype was seen more than once but under ten times. V gene TRBV5-1 combines with J gene TRBJ2-5; either TRBD1 or TRBD2 may fit D (5 bases each). Germline lookup yields CDR1 SGHRS and CDR2 YFSETQ. V dropped 2 bases and J dropped 2 bases, with 13 bases sitting between them. The CDR3 loop spans 15 amino acids. The CDR3 coding sequence is TGCGCCAGCAGCTTTCGAGGGACGGCTCAAGAGACCCAGTACTTC. This gives the protein CASSFRGTAQETQYF.

Judged by abundance, this clonotype is large. J is TRBJ2-1 and V is TRBV23-1; no definite D call. TRBV23-1 is labeled an ORF, and its function is uncertain. V lost 1 base to trimming and J lost 6 bases, with 10 bases between them. The CDR3 is made up of 14 amino acids. The CDR3 loop is CASSQLVHFNEQFF. CDR3 nucleotides: TGCGCCAGCAGTCAATTAGTTCATTTCAATGAGCAGTTCTTC.

This clonotype is judged medium-sized. This chain uses TRBV5-1 with TRBJ2-7; 7 nucleotides match TRBD1. CDR3 length: 14 amino acids. The germline V gene has CDR1 SGHRS and CDR2 YFSETQ. With V trimmed by 1 base and J by 2 bases, 3 bases remained unmatched. The CDR3 DNA reads TGCGCCAGCAGCTTGCCCGGGACAGCCTACGAGCAGTACTTC. Amino acid sequence: CASSLPGTAYEQYF.

In its sample, this clonotype is medium-sized. The V gene is TRBV7-8, the J gene TRBJ2-5, with D tentatively TRBD2 (5 bases). The V gene's germline CDR1 is SGHVS and CDR2 FQNEAQ. The CDR3 loop spans 16 amino acids. Trimming pared 5 bases from V and 10 bases from J, leaving 26 bases between. CDR3 nucleotide sequence: TGTGCCAGCAGCGCCCGACAATCGGTACGAGGTGGAGGCCAGTACTTC. Amino acids: CASSARQSVRGGGQYF.

This clonotype is deemed large (0.1 to 1%). This chain connects TRBV6-1 to TRBJ2-1; 11 bases fit TRBD2. Per germline, CDR1 MNHNS and CDR2 SASEGT. V dropped 5 bases and J dropped 8; count of bases not matched to a gene: 11. This CDR3 is 16 amino acids long. CDR3 protein: CASSTQTSGIDDEQFF. DNA of the CDR3: TGTGCCAGCAGTACGCAGACTAGCGGGATTGACGATGAGCAGTTCTTC.

The table lists this clonotype with a few counts. The chain carries TRBV21-1 and TRBJ2-6; the D call of TRBD2 is as the table states it, not checked on the DNA. TRBV21-1 is noted as a pseudogene. The length of the CDR3 is 17 residues. The CDR3: CASSVPGPPSGANVLTF. The CDR3 DNA sequence: TGTGCCAGCAGCGTACCGGGCCCGCCCTCTGGGGCCAACGTCCTGACTTTC.

By share, this clonotype counts as medium-sized. J is TRBJ2-3 and V is TRBV6-6; 7 bases agree with TRBD2. CDR1 MNHNY and CDR2 SVGAGI come from the germline V gene (reference sequence). The CDR3 has 13 residues. V trimming: 6 bases; J trimming: 4 bases; junction bases outside the gene matches: 4. Here the CDR3 DNA reads TGTGCCAGCAGGCAAGGACTAGCAGATACGCAGTATTTT. Its protein is CASRQGLADTQYF.

This clonotype ranks as medium-sized (0.01 to 0.1%). V is TRBV5-1 and J is TRBJ2-7; 12 positions match TRBD2. CDR1 and CDR2 (germline): SGHRS, YFSETQ. After removal of 6 bases from V and 2 bases from J, the junction contained 6 bases not matched to a gene. The CDR3 loop spans 15 amino acids. The CDR3 loop is CASTETSGSAYEQYF. The CDR3 DNA sequence: TGCGCCAGCACCGAGACTAGCGGGAGTGCCTACGAGCAGTACTTC.

The chain employs TRBV5-1 and TRBJ2-1; the D is unclear. This CDR3 is built from 17 residues. Germline V gene sequence: CDR1 SGHRS, CDR2 YFSETQ. Deletions cut 4 bases from V and 6 bases from J, with 23 bases between. CDR3 DNA: TGCGCCAGCAGCCCAACGATTCTTTACCTCGCAAGCAATGAGCAGTTCTTC. As protein: CASSPTILYLASNEQFF.

This clonotype was seen a few times. At one end the junction does not follow the germline gene, possibly because of a read error. The V call is TRBV20-1, the J call TRBJ2-1, with 7 bases matching TRBD2. Germline CDR1 reads DFQATT; CDR2 reads SNEGSKA (reference sequence). CDR3 length: 17 amino acids. The DNA of the CDR3 is TGCAGTACTAGAGGCCGACGGTCCGCGGGAGATCGCAATGAGCAGTTCTTC. It translates to CSTRGRRSAGDRNEQFF.

This clonotype ranks as medium-sized. The rearrangement links TRBV10-3 to TRBJ2-3, with TRBD2 matching 10 bases. The CDR3 has 18 amino acids. Germline lookup yields CDR1 ENHRY and CDR2 SYGVKD. V was pared by 2 bases and J by 3 bases, with 11 bases of the junction left unmatched. In nucleotides, the CDR3 is TGTGCCATCAGTGAGAAAGGGACTAGCGCGTTGGAGACAGATACGCAGTATTTT. It encodes CAISEKGTSALETDTQYF.

Relative to its sample, this clonotype is medium-sized. The CDR3 protein is CASSLAGQGFHEQYF. DNA of the CDR3: TGTGCCAGCAGCTTAGCGGGGCAGGGGTTCCACGAGCAGTACTTC. The chain carries TRBV7-6 and TRBJ2-7, with a weak D call TRBD1 (6 bases). This CDR3 comprises 15 residues. Germline CDR1 is SGHVS and CDR2 is FNYEAQ. V lost 0 bases and J lost 5, with 14 bases in between.

In its sample, this clonotype ranks as medium-sized. The chain carries TRBV20-1 and TRBJ1-1, with unresolved D. CDR1 and CDR2 (germline): DFQATT, SNEGSKA (reference sequence). Trimming removed 0 bases from V and 0 bases from J, with 14 bases in between. The CDR3 loop spans 16 amino acids. The CDR3 DNA is TGCAGTGCTAGAGATACAGCCCGGGCCTTGAACACTGAAGCTTTCTTT. Protein: CSARDTARALNTEAFF.

The gene calls are TRBV2 and TRBJ1-2; 7 bases are shared with TRBD1. The CDR3 sequence is 14 residues long. Trimming cost V 4 bases and J 2 bases; bases outside gene matches: 4. CDR1 SNHLY and CDR2 FYNNEI come from the germline V gene. Here the CDR3 reads CASSGDSLNYGYTF. The DNA of the CDR3 is TGTGCCAGCAGTGGGGACAGCTTAAACTATGGCTACACCTTC.

There are a few counts of this clonotype. The chain combines TRBV5-1 with TRBJ2-3; 11 bases agree with TRBD2. The V segment lost 5 bases and the J segment 1 base; nucleotides outside the gene matches: 0. The CDR3 extends over 14 amino acids. Germline assignment: CDR1 SGHRS and CDR2 YFSETQ. The chain's CDR3 is CASRTSGGTDTQYF. The CDR3 DNA sequence: TGCGCCAGCAGGACTAGCGGGGGCACAGATACGCAGTATTTT.

This clonotype rates as medium-sized. The V and J genes are TRBV5-5 and TRBJ1-4; D not certain. CDR1 is SGHKS and CDR2 is YYEKEE in the germline V gene (reference sequence). Trimming shortened V by 3 bases and J by 4 bases, and 13 bases separated the two germline ends. This CDR3 has 15 residues. CDR3 protein: CASSYYGSFNEKLFF. Here the CDR3 DNA reads TGTGCCAGCAGCTACTACGGCTCTTTTAATGAAAAACTGTTTTTT.

This clonotype turned up a few times. The chain is built from TRBV20-1 and TRBJ2-7, with TRBD2 matching over 7 bases. Per germline, CDR1 DFQATT and CDR2 SNEGSKA (reference sequence). V shed 2 bases and J 3 bases; nucleotides not matched to a gene: 4. The CDR3 sequence is 13 residues long. The CDR3 spells CSARPSGVYEQYF. For the CDR3, the DNA is TGCAGTGCTAGACCCAGCGGGGTCTACGAGCAGTACTTC.

This clonotype is medium-sized within its sample. The rearrangement links TRBV27 to TRBJ2-7; no firm D call. The CDR3 covers 14 residues. Germline-derived CDR1 and CDR2 are MNHEY and SMNVEV (reference sequence). The V and J ends lost 2 bases and 4 bases respectively, with 12 bases between them. The CDR3 DNA reads TGTGCCAGCAGTTTAAAATACACGGGTTACGAGCAGTACTTC. This sequence encodes CASSLKYTGYEQYF.

This clonotype turned up a few times. The V call is TRBV27, the J call TRBJ1-1; D might be TRBD1 (5 bases). Deletions cut 8 bases from V and 2 bases from J, with 15 bases between. Germline CDR1 MNHEY, CDR2 SMNVEV (reference sequence). The CDR3 has 14 residues. In DNA, the CDR3 is TGTGCCAGCTTCACCTTTCAGGGTAACACTGAAGCTTTCTTT. Encoded protein: CASFTFQGNTEAFF.

Within the sample, this clonotype is medium-sized. The genes are TRBV18 and TRBJ1-5; 10 nucleotides align to TRBD1. This CDR3 contains 18 residues. Germline V gives CDR1 KGHSH, CDR2 LQKENI. Trimming cost V 1 base and J 1 base; bases outside gene matches: 7. The CDR3 loop is CASSPLPPGQGSNQPQHF. CDR3 sequence (DNA): TGTGCCAGCTCACCACTTCCCCCGGGACAGGGGAGCAATCAGCCCCAGCATTTT.

This clonotype is judged large. The V and J genes are TRBV7-9 and TRBJ1-5; D gene uncertain. There are 14 residues in the CDR3. Trimming shortened V by 4 bases and J by 2 bases, and 9 bases separated the two germline ends. Germline assignment: CDR1 SEHNR and CDR2 FQNEAQ (reference sequence). DNA for the CDR3: TGTGCCAGCAGCTCCCCCCTCGGCAATCAGCCCCAGCATTTT. Residues: CASSSPLGNQPQHF.

This clonotype is medium-sized in the sample. The V call is TRBV2, the J call TRBJ2-4; 12 nucleotides agree with TRBD1. Trimming cost V 7 bases and J 0 bases; bases outside gene matches: 16. The CDR3 consists of 20 residues. Germline-derived CDR1 and CDR2 are SNHLY and FYNNEI. Here the CDR3 reads CASIIPRDRGRGVAKNIQYF. As DNA, the CDR3 is TGTGCCAGCATCATCCCCCGGGACAGGGGGCGGGGAGTAGCCAAAAACATTCAGTACTTC. Looking up the rest from reference TRBV2 and TRBJ2-4 gives the full variable domain: EPEVTQTPSHQVTQMGQEVILRCVPISNHLYFYWYRQILGQKVEFLVSFYNNEISEKSEIFDDQFSVERPDGSNFTLKIRSTKLEDSAMYFCASIIPRDRGRGVAKNIQYFGAGTRLSVL.

By sample fraction, this clonotype is large (0.1 to 1%). The rearrangement uses TRBV11-2 and TRBJ2-5, with D tentatively TRBD1 or TRBD2 (6 bases each). CDR1 and CDR2 (germline): SGHAT, FQNNGV. The germline V and J ends were trimmed by 3 bases and 2 bases, with 10 bases remaining between them. This CDR3 comprises 14 residues. The CDR3 sequence is CASSFGGSQETQYF. For the CDR3, the DNA is TGTGCCAGCAGCTTCGGGGGCTCTCAAGAGACCCAGTACTTC.